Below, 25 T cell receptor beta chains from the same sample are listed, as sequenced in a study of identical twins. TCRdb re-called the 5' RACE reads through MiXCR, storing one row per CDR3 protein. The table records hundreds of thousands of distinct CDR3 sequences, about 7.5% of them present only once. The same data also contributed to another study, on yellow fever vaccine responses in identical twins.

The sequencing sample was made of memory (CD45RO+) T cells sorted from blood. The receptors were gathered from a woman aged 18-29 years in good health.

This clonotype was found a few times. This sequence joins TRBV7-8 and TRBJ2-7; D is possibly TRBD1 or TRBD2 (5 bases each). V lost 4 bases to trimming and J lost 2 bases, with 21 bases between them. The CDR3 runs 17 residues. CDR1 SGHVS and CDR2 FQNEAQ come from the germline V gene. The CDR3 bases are TGTGCCAGCAGCTCACTCTCCGGGACCGTCGTCCCCTACGAGCAGTACTTC. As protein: CASSSLSGTVVPYEQYF.

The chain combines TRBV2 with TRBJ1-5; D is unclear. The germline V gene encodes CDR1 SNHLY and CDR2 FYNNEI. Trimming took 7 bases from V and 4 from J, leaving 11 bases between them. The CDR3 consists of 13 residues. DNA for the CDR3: TGTGCCAGCACGCGTGACGGGAATCAGCCCCAGCATTTT. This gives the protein CASTRDGNQPQHF.

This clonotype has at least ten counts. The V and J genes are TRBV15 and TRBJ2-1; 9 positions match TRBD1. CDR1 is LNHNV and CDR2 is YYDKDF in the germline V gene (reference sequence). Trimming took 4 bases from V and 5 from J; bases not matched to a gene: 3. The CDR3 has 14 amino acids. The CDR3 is CATSKGQGNNEQFF. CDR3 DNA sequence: TGTGCCACCAGCAAGGGACAGGGCAACAATGAGCAGTTCTTC.

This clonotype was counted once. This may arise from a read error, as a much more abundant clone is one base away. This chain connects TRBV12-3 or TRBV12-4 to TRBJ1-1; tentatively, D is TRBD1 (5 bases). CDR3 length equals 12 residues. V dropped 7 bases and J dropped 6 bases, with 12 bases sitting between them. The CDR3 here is CASTTGYSEAFF. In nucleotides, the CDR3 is TGTGCCAGCACCACAGGATACTCTGAAGCTTTCTTT.

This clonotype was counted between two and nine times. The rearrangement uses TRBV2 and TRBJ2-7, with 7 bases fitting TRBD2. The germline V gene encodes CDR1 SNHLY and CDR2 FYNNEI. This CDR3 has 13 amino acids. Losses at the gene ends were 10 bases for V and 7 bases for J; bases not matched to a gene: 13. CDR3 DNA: TGTGCCACCAGCCGCGGGGGTCGGCTTGAGCAGTACTTC. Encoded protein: CATSRGGRLEQYF.

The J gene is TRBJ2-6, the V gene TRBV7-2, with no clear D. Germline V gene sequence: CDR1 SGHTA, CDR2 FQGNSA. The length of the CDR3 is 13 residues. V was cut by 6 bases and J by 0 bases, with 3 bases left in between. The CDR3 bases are TGTGCCAGCAGTAACTCTGGGGCCAACGTCCTGACTTTC. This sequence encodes CASSNSGANVLTF.

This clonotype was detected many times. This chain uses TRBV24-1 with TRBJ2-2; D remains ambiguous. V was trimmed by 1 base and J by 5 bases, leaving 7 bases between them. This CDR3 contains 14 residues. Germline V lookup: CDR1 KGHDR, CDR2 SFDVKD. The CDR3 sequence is CATSDLLETGELFF. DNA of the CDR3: TGTGCCACCAGTGATTTATTGGAAACCGGGGAGCTGTTTTTT.

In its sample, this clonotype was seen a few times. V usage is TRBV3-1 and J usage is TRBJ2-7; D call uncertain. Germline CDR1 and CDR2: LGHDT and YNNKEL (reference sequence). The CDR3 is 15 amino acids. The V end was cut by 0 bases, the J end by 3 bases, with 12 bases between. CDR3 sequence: CASSQDSPGYYEQYF. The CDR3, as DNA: TGTGCCAGCAGCCAAGATTCCCCAGGATACTACGAGCAGTACTTC.

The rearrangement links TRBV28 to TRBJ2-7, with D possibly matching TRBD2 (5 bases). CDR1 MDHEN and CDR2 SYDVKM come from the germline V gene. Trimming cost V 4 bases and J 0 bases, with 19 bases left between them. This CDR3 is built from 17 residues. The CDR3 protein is CASSSPYRTQSSYEQYF. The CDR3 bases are TGTGCCAGCAGTTCACCATACCGGACTCAAAGCTCCTACGAGCAGTACTTC.

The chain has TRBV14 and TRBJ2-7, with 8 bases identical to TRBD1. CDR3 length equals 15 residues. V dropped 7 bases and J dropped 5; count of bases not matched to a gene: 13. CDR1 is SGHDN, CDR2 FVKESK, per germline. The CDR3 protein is CASKKESGGYDEQYF. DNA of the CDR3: TGTGCCAGCAAGAAGGAGTCAGGGGGCTATGACGAGCAGTACTTC.

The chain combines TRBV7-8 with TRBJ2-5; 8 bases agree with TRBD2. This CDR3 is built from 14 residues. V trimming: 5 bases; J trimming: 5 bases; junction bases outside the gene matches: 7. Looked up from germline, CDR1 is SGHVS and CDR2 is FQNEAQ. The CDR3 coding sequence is TGTGCCAGCAGCAAGCGGGGGCGAGGGGAGACCCAGTACTTC. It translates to CASSKRGRGETQYF.

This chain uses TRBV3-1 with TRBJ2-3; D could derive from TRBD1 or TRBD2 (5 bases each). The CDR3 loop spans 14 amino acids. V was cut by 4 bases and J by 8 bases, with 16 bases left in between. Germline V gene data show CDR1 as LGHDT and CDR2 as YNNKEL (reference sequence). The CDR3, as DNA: TGTGCCAGCAGCCCCCTAGCTGCCCAGGGTACGCAGTATTTT. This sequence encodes CASSPLAAQGTQYF.

The CDR3: CASQRGVAQYF. The CDR3 region has the DNA TGTGCCAGCCAACGAGGTGTGGCGCAGTATTTT. The V and J genes are TRBV28 and TRBJ2-3, with no clear D. Germline-derived CDR1 and CDR2 are MDHEN and SYDVKM. This CDR3 comprises 11 residues. V was cut by 8 bases and J by 10 bases, with 13 bases left in between.

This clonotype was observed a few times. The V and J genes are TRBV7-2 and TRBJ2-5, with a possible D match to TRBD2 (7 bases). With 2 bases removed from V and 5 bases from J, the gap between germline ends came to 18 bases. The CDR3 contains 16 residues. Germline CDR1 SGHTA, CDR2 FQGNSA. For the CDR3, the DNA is TGTGCCAGCAGCTTAAGGACGGGGGGCTCGGGGGAGACCCAGTACTTC. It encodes CASSLRTGGSGETQYF.

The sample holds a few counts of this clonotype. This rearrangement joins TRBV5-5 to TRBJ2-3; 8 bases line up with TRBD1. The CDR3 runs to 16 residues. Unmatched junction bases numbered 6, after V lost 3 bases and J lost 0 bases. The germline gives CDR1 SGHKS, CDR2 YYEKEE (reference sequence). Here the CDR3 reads CASSYFDRGSTDTQYF. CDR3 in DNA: TGTGCCAGCAGCTATTTCGACAGGGGAAGCACAGATACGCAGTATTTT.

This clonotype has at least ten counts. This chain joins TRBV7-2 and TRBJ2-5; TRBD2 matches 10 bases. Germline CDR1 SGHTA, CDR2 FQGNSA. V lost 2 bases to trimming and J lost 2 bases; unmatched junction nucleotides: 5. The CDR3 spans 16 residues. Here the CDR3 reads CASSLMASGSQETQYF. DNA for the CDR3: TGTGCCAGCAGCTTAATGGCTAGCGGGAGTCAAGAGACCCAGTACTTC.

DNA of the CDR3: TGTGCCAGCAGTTTACGGGTGGTGGAGCAGTACTTC. It encodes CASSLRVVEQYF. V gene TRBV28 combines with J gene TRBJ2-7; D not certain. The length of the CDR3 is 12 residues. Germline V gene lookup returns CDR1 MDHEN and CDR2 SYDVKM. V shed 2 bases and J shed 7 bases, with 9 bases lying between them.

CDR3 DNA sequence: TGTGCCAGCAGCGGCATAGTGGGACTAGGAGGGGAGACCCAGTACTTC. Protein sequence: CASSGIVGLGGETQYF. The chain links TRBV6-2 or TRBV6-3 to TRBJ2-5; 8 nucleotides agree with TRBD2. The CDR3 is 16 residues long. J gave up 5 bases and V 6 bases, and 14 bases lay outside the gene matches. Germline CDR1 is MNHEY and CDR2 is SVGEGT.

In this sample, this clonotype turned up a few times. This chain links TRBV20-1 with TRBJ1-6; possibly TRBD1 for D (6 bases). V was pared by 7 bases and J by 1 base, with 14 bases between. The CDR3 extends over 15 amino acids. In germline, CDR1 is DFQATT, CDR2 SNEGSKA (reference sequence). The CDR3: CSVAGGSSYNSPLHF. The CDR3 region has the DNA TGCAGTGTTGCTGGGGGCAGTTCCTATAATTCACCCCTCCACTTT.

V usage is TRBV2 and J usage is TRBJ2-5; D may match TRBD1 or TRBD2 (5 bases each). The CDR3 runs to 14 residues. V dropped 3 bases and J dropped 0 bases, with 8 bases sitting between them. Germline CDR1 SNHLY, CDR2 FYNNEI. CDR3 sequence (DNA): TGTGCCAGCAGTGAGGGACCCAACCAAGAGACCCAGTACTTC. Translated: CASSEGPNQETQYF. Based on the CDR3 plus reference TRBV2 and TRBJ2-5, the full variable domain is EPEVTQTPSHQVTQMGQEVILRCVPISNHLYFYWYRQILGQKVEFLVSFYNNEISEKSEIFDDQFSVERPDGSNFTLKIRSTKLEDSAMYFCASSEGPNQETQYFGPGTRLLVL.

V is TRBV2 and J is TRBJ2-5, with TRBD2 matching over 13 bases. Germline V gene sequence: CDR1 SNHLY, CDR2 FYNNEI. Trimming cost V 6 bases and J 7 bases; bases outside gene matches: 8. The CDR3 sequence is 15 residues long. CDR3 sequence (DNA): TGTGCCAGCAGGCCAACTAGCGGGGGGGTCGGGACCCAGTACTTC. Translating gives CASRPTSGGVGTQYF.

CDR3 bases: TGCAGTGCTAACCTACTACGAATAGGGTACTTC. This codes for CSANLLRIGYF. V is TRBV20-1 and J is TRBJ2-4; no clear D gene. V lost 4 bases and J 15 bases, leaving 16 bases between the germline ends. The CDR3 length is 11 residues. CDR1 is DFQATT, CDR2 SNEGSKA, per germline (reference sequence).

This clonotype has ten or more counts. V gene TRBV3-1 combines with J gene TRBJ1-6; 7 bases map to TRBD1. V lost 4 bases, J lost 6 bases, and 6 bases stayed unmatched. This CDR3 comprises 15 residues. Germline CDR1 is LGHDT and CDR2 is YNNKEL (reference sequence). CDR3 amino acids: CASSPSTGANSPLHF. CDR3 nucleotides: TGTGCCAGCAGCCCGAGTACAGGGGCTAATTCACCCCTCCACTTT.

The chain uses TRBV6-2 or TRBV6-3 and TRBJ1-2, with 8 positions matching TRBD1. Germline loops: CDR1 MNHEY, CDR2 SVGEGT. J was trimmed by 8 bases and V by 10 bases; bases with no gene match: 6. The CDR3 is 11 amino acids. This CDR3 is CATGQGRGYTF. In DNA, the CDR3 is TGTGCCACCGGACAGGGACGAGGCTACACCTTC.

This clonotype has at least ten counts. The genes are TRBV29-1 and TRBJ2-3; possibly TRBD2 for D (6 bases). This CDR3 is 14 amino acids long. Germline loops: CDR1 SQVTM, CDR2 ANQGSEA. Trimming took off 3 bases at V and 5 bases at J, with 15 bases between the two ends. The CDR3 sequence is CSVDEGGSGDTQYF. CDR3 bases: TGCAGCGTTGACGAAGGAGGGTCTGGAGATACGCAGTATTTT.